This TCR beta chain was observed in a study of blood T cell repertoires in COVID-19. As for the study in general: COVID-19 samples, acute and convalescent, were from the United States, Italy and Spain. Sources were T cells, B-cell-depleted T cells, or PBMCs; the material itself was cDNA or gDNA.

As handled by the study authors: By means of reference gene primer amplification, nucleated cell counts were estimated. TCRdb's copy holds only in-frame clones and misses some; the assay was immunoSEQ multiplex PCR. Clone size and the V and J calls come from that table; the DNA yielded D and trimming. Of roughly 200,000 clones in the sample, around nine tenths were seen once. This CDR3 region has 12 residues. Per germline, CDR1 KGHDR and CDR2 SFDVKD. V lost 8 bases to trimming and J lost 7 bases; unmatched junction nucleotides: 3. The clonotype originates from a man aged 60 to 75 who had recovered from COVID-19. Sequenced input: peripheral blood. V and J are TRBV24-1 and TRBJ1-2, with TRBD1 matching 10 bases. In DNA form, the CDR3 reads TGTGCCACCACCGACAGGGGGCTTGGCTACACCTTC. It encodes CATTDRGLGYTF.